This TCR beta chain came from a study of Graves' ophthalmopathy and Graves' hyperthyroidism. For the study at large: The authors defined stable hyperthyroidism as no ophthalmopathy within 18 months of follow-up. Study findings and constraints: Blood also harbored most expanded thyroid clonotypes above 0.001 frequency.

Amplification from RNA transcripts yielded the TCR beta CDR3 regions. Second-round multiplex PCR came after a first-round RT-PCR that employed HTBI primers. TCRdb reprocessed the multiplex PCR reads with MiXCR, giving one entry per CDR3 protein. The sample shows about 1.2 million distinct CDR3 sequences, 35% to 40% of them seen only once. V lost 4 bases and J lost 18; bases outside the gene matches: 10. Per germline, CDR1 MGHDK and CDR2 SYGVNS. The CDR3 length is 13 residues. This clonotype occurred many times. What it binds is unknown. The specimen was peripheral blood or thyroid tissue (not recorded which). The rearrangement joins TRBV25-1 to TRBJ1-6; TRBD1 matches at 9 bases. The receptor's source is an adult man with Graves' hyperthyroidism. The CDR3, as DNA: TGTGCCAGCAGTGCCAAGACCGGGACAGGGCGCCACTTT. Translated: CASSAKTGTGRHF.